A single sample gave rise to the 2 T cell receptor beta chains below, sequenced in a study of metastatic and nonmetastatic thyroid tumors. TCRdb re-clonotyped the PCR reads via MiXCR. Here the sample spans around 34,000 clones, 15% to 20% being singletons. All patients were treatment-naive before thyroid surgery. Material for sequencing was blood. Source of these receptors: a female donor with papillary thyroid cancer or a benign thyroid nodule (not recorded which). Some clones in this sample may be carry-over from other donors' samples.

Worth noting for this clone: A much larger clone differs from this one at a single base, so this may be a read error. This chain connects TRBV11-1 to TRBJ2-2; possibly TRBD1 for D (5 bases). V was cut by 8 bases and J by 0 bases, with 16 bases left in between. The CDR3 is 16 residues long. Germline lookup yields CDR1 SGHAT and CDR2 FQDESV (reference sequence). The CDR3, as DNA: TGTGCCAGCCCGTCAGGGCAGCGCTCGAACACCGGGGAGCTGTTTTTT. Protein product: CASPSGQRSNTGELFF.

This clone was recorded only once. The rearrangement joins TRBV30 to TRBJ2-7, with D hard to call. The V gene lost 0 bases and the J gene lost 10 bases, with 16 bases spanning the gap. Per germline, CDR1 GTSNPN and CDR2 SVGIG (reference sequence). This CDR3 is built from 13 residues. The chain's CDR3 is CAWSVGGKESQYF. Written as DNA, the CDR3 is TGTGCCTGGAGTGTAGGCGGCAAGGAGAGCCAGTACTTC.